The 15 T cell receptor beta chains listed next were all sequenced from one sample in a study of blood T cell repertoires in COVID-19 (dated by TCRdb to about 2020). Library preparation used the immunoSEQ multiplex PCR assay. As stored in TCRdb, this immuneACCESS dataset retains in-frame rearrangements with V and J assigned. A fraction of the clones does not appear; measured against another copy, unresolved V genes explain less than half of the discrepancy, and the remainder lacks a known reason. The sample includes some 72,000 clones, with roughly 89% observed a single time. The biggest ten clones account for over 4% of the sample. What was sequenced was peripheral blood. All receptors derive from a man in his forties or fifties with active COVID-19.

The gene calls are TRBV11-3 and TRBJ2-1, with 9 bases lining up with TRBD1. CDR3 size: 16 residues. V gave up 5 bases and J gave up 1 base; unmatched junction bases: 6. Germline V gene data show CDR1 as SGHNT and CDR2 as YENEEA. In nucleotides, the CDR3 is TGTGCCAGCAGCGCGGGGACAGGGAGGTCCTACAATGAGCAGTTCTTC. Its translation is CASSAGTGRSYNEQFF.

This chain connects TRBV7-2 to TRBJ2-5; D may be TRBD2 (6 bases). With 3 bases removed from V and 1 base from J, the gap between germline ends came to 9 bases. Germline V gives CDR1 SGHTA, CDR2 FQGNSA. This CDR3 has 14 residues. The CDR3: CASSFRAGQETQYF. The CDR3 bases are TGTGCCAGCAGCTTCCGAGCGGGCCAAGAGACCCAGTACTTC.

The sample holds a few counts of this clone. The chain is built from TRBV11-3 and TRBJ2-7; perhaps TRBD2 as D (5 bases). This CDR3 spans 16 amino acids. From germline, CDR1 is SGHNT and CDR2 YENEEA. Trimming left V 4 bases short and J 5 bases short, with 21 bases between. CDR3 nucleotide sequence: TGTGCCAGCAGCTCGCTCGGGCGGAGCGGCCTCAACGAGCAGTACTTC. Protein: CASSSLGRSGLNEQYF. Variable domain in full (rest from reference TRBV11-3 and TRBJ2-7): EAGVVQSPRYKIIEKKQPVAFWCNPISGHNTLYWYLQNLGQGPELLIRYENEEAVDDSQLPKDRFSAERLKGVDSTLKIQPAELGDSAVYLCASSSLGRSGLNEQYFGPGTRLTVT.

This chain joins TRBV15 and TRBJ2-1; possible D gene TRBD2, 5 bases. The CDR3 has 17 amino acids. Germline CDR1 is LNHNV and CDR2 is YYDKDF (reference sequence). V was shortened by 1 base and J by 4 bases, with 17 bases between the two germline ends. The CDR3 is CATSRAGNRGPYNEQFF. CDR3 coding DNA: TGTGCCACCAGCAGAGCCGGGAACCGGGGTCCGTACAATGAGCAGTTCTTC.

The chain is built from TRBV18 and TRBJ2-7; 9 bases line up with TRBD2. Trimming removed 4 bases from V and 6 bases from J; junction bases left unmatched: 7. The CDR3 consists of 14 residues. In germline, CDR1 is KGHSH, CDR2 LQKENI. CDR3 bases: TGTGCCAGCTCACTGGGGACTAGCCGAGGCGAGCAGTACTTC. Translating gives CASSLGTSRGEQYF.

The gene calls are TRBV6-4 and TRBJ2-3, with 9 bases fitting TRBD2. J was trimmed by 0 bases and V by 5 bases; bases with no gene match: 3. The CDR3 covers 15 residues. From germline, CDR1 is MRHNA and CDR2 SNTAGT. CDR3 nucleotide sequence: TGTGCCAGCAGTCAAGCGGGAGGTAGCACAGATACGCAGTATTTT. Translated, it gives CASSQAGGSTDTQYF.

The gene calls are TRBV6-2 or TRBV6-3 and TRBJ1-5; no reliable D call. Trimming stripped 5 bases from V and 3 bases from J, with 8 bases between. CDR1 is MNHEY and CDR2 is SVGEGT in the germline V gene. The CDR3 runs to 13 residues. The CDR3 bases are TGTGCCAGCAGTGGTCAGATCAATCAGCCCCAGCATTTT. Translation gives CASSGQINQPQHF.

The rearrangement links TRBV28 to TRBJ1-1; the D gene is possibly TRBD1 (5 bases). Trimming removed 3 bases at V and 5 bases at J, with 16 bases between. The CDR3 runs to 15 residues. The germline gives CDR1 MDHEN, CDR2 SYDVKM. CDR3 sequence (DNA): TGTGCCAGCAGTTTTTTGGGGGGTGGAAGGACTGAAGCTTTCTTT. Its protein is CASSFLGGGRTEAFF.

V is TRBV5-8 and J is TRBJ2-1; the match to TRBD2 covers 7 bases. This CDR3 is 17 amino acids long. Germline values: CDR1 SGHTS, CDR2 YDEGEE. V dropped 0 bases and J dropped 2; count of bases not matched to a gene: 8. CDR3 in amino acids: CASSLAWGGVAYNEQFF. CDR3 in DNA: TGTGCCAGCAGCTTGGCCTGGGGGGGGGTCGCCTACAATGAGCAGTTCTTC.

The CDR3 sequence is CASRPTGGYEKLFF. CDR3 in DNA: TGTGCCAGCAGGCCGACAGGGGGTTATGAAAAACTGTTTTTT. The chain couples TRBV6-5 to TRBJ1-4; 9 bases agree with TRBD1. The CDR3 contains 14 residues. Trimming at V came to 6 bases and at J to 6 bases, leaving 5 bases not matched to a gene. Germline CDR1 reads MNHEY; CDR2 reads SVGAGI.

CDR3 region: CASSLGHTEAFF. For the CDR3, the DNA is TGTGCCAGCAGCTTGGGGCACACTGAAGCTTTCTTT. The chain has TRBV28 and TRBJ1-1, with D perhaps matching TRBD1 (5 bases). Trimming shortened V by 6 bases and J by 3 bases, and 8 bases separated the two germline ends. This CDR3 comprises 12 residues. Germline V gene sequence: CDR1 MDHEN, CDR2 SYDVKM.

The chain combines TRBV14 with TRBJ2-5; D call uncertain. Germline-derived CDR1 and CDR2 are SGHDN and FVKESK. The V gene lost 2 bases and the J gene lost 5 bases, with 9 bases spanning the gap. The CDR3 totals 13 residues. The chain's CDR3 is CASSQQTGETQYF. CDR3 bases: TGTGCCAGCAGCCAACAGACTGGGGAGACCCAGTACTTC.

The chain carries TRBV29-1 and TRBJ2-7, with 12 positions matching TRBD1. The J segment lost 5 bases and the V segment lost 6 bases, leaving 8 bases of the junction unmatched. The CDR3 has 14 residues. Germline assignment: CDR1 SQVTM and CDR2 ANQGSEA. The chain's CDR3 is CSVRDRGPLDEQYF. DNA of the CDR3: TGCAGCGTGCGGGACAGGGGGCCTTTGGACGAGCAGTACTTC.

This sequence joins TRBV6-2 or TRBV6-3 and TRBJ2-5; 7 bases are shared with TRBD1. Germline V gene data show CDR1 as MNHEY and CDR2 as SVGEGT. The junction had 9 bases not matched to a gene; V was cut back by 5 bases and J by 3 bases. The length of the CDR3 is 15 residues. CDR3 in amino acids: CASSTVGGVEETQYF. Written as DNA, the CDR3 is TGTGCCAGCAGTACAGTAGGGGGCGTAGAAGAGACCCAGTACTTC.

J is TRBJ1-2 and V is TRBV2; D possibly corresponds to TRBD1 (6 bases). V lost 3 bases and J 2 bases, leaving 7 bases between the germline ends. CDR1 is SNHLY and CDR2 is FYNNEI in the germline V gene. The length of the CDR3 is 13 residues. The CDR3 protein is CASSEDRNYGYTF. CDR3 nucleotide sequence: TGTGCCAGCAGTGAGGACAGAAACTATGGCTACACCTTC.